The T cell receptor (beta chain) described here comes from a study of CD8 T cells in ankylosing spondylitis. Study-level points and caveats: Blood from ankylosing spondylitis patients appeared to carry a characteristic roughly 8-variant TCR beta motif. Peripheral blood samples showed relatively rare disease-linked clones, and these clones were CD8+.

This clonotype was observed a few times. Its antigen is still unknown. Construction of TCR beta libraries was performed using quantitative 5'-RACE with molecular barcodes. TCRdb re-derived calls from the 5' RACE reads in MiXCR, one entry per CDR3 protein. The sample includes roughly 150,000 distinct CDR3 sequences, roughly 10% of them seen just once. Germline V gene data show CDR1 as SGHRS and CDR2 as YFSETQ. The CDR3 totals 15 residues. With 0 bases clipped from V and 3 bases from J, the junction kept 6 bases outside the gene matches. Material: blood, either unsorted or a sorted T cell fraction (not recorded which). J is TRBJ2-7 and V is TRBV5-1; 7 bases align to TRBD2. The TCR was taken from a female donor with ankylosing spondylitis or in good health (not recorded which). The CDR3 DNA sequence: TGCGCCAGCAGCTTGGACGCGGGAGCAGGCTACGAGCAGTACTTC. Translation gives CASSLDAGAGYEQYF. Supplemented by reference TRBV5-1 and TRBJ2-7, the full variable domain reads KAGVTQTPRYLIKTRGQQVTLSCSPISGHRSVSWYQQTPGQGLQFLFEYFSETQRNKGNFPGRFSGRQFSNSRSEMNVSTLELGDSALYLCASSLDAGAGYEQYFGPGTRLTVT.